This TCR beta chain came from a study of high-grade serous ovarian cancer treatment subgroups. Study details: Mean per sample: approximately 13,000 reads, around 7,100 unique TCR beta rearrangements.

The CDR3 extends over 16 amino acids. After removal of 6 bases from V and 4 bases from J, the junction contained 13 bases not matched to a gene. CDR1 and CDR2 (germline): SNHLY, FYNNEI. The protocol was immunoSEQ multiplex PCR, while the TCRdb copy is restricted to in-frame clones and leaves out a portion. This sample carries some 28,000 clones, roughly 80% of them seen once, and the ten largest clones take roughly 2%. Tumor samples were obtained before definitive surgery or chemotherapy. The sequence came from a human donor with high-grade serous ovarian cancer. The gene calls are TRBV2 and TRBJ2-5, with TRBD2 matching 8 bases. Sample: tumor tissue. CDR3 sequence: CASSPSGRGVGETQYF. The CDR3, as DNA: TGTGCCAGCAGCCCCAGCGGGAGAGGGGTTGGAGAGACCCAGTACTTC.